This TCR beta chain was identified in a study of cytomegalovirus exposure and HLA in healthy donors (dated by TCRdb to the late 2010s). Study-level background: An earlier analysis of several hundred of the donors reported about 280 Gb of sequence data and 95 million to 130 million unique TCR beta sequences obtained from some 200 million T cells. An early release that covered several hundred HLA-typed donors contained about 300 gigabases of sequencing data and approximately 85 million unique TCR sequences. Among the roughly 400 genotyped donors, roughly 80% belonged to the genetic ancestry cluster associated with self-reported Caucasian donors. The study was designed to test whether signatures of past pathogen exposure could be identified by cataloging public T cell receptors. The study used immunosequencing to profile the T cell repertoires of approximately 650 subjects and linked those repertoires to cytomegalovirus serostatus. Besides the first cohort of roughly 640 subjects, a separate validation cohort made up of 120 or so different subjects was used. The study combined high-throughput TCR immunosequencing, statistical association of individual TCRs with disease status, and machine learning to predict cytomegalovirus infection status. To study patterns of TCR occurrence, a later analysis re-analyzed previously published TCR beta repertoires from just over 650 donors and added high-resolution HLA genotyping. The later analysis used no new phenotypic data to find candidate immune exposures, relying instead on TCR beta sequences and their occurrence across donors. To decide whether each TCR beta V gene segment behaved as functional or pseudogenic, an earlier analysis of approximately 620 of the donors relied on high-throughput TCR beta sequencing. Donor age, sex, ethnicity and CMV serostatus were compiled together with the repertoire data. A later genetic analysis used genome-wide SNP genotypes for 398 of the 666 donors, treating that subset as a discovery cohort. Every repertoire in the discovery cohort had been generated on one and the same sequencing platform. HLA typing included class I and class II loci at four-digit resolution. The number of donors typed differed by locus, with roughly 620-640 for A, B, C, DRB1 and DQB1, 522 for DQA1, about 610 for DPA1, and approximately 470 for DPB1. Because of strong linkage in the cohort, 5 or 6 DR-DQ haplotypes were treated as single units for association and clustering. Across some 400 genotyped donors of the cohort, an average of roughly 230,000 unique TCR beta nucleotide sequences per donor were sequenced, and roughly 17% of those sequences were non-productive.

The cohort consisted of 600 or so healthy bone marrow donors. Cohort members were all nominally healthy when sampled, although unrecorded immune exposures were likely present. The donor tested CMV seropositive, placing the donor among the 289 seropositive members of the cohort. Every donor gave a peripheral blood sample, and the peripheral blood mononuclear cells from that sample were used for TCR beta sequencing. Genomic DNA extraction from the blood cell samples was performed with the Qiagen DNeasy Blood Extraction Kit. The count of this clone is one. There is no known antigen for this receptor. Within one base of it there is no much larger clone, and no base qualities were kept. V loses 8 bases at its end and J loses 1 base; junction bases beyond the gene matches: 6. From its cysteine to its phenylalanine, the CDR3 spans 15 amino acids. CDR3 DNA is the only sequence kept; it has 45 bases, read in frame from the first base. CDR1 and CDR2 (MGHDK, SYGVNS) derive from the germline V gene.

The library was generated by the immunoSEQ multiplex PCR assay. For the multiplex PCR, a mixture combining 60 forward primers for TCR Vbeta segments and 13 reverse primers for TCR Jbeta segments was used. The CDR3 region of rearranged TCR beta genes was amplified from genomic DNA with a multiplex PCR assay. The amplified TCR beta libraries were sequenced on the Illumina HiSeq System as 87-base-pair reads. Per the source publication's procedure: Across the 640 or so repertoires, a later analysis counted about 81 million unique TCR beta chains, 9 million to 14 million of which were shared by at least two donors. To remove PCR and sequencing errors, raw reads were error-corrected and collapsed into unique sequences using a nearest-neighbor algorithm that merged closely related sequences. Alignment of CDR3 sequences to IMGT reference sequences was used to assign V, D and J gene segments. For a sequence to be retained, a match of at least six nucleotides was required to both a V gene segment and a J gene segment. Rearrangements were classified as productive when the CDR3 lacked stop codons and remained in frame with V and J, and all other rearrangements were classified as non-productive. Following IMGT convention, CDR3 was defined as the stretch from the second conserved V-encoded cysteine up to the conserved J-encoded phenylalanine. Sequences without an unambiguous match to a single V gene segment were excluded from the earlier analysis of a few hundred of the donors. An earlier analysis of roughly 590 of the donors called V segments functional above 56.7% productive rearrangements and segregating when the between-donor standard deviation exceeded 5%. A statistical classification framework was built for diagnosing cytomegalovirus status from the catalog of TCR beta chain sequences. In a later analysis, TCR nucleotide sequences were compared against IMGT/GENE-DB human TR gene sequences so that V and J genes could be assigned. The TCRdist pipeline was used in a later analysis to assign CDR3 sequences and most-parsimonious VDJ recombination scenarios. In a later analysis, each TCR beta chain was defined by its CDR3 amino acid sequence together with its V-gene family, and reads lacking a unique V-gene family were excluded. A later analysis removed nearly 600 highly shared, low-generation-probability nucleotide sequences to deal with suspected cross-contamination and a sequencing artifact. For each public chain, a later analysis derived a clonal expansion index from normalized ranks of inferred template counts within each repertoire. In a later analysis, generation probabilities were computed with a VDJ recombination model fitted to out-of-frame rearrangements, and the resulting probabilities were checked against IGoR. Hypergeometric tests were used in a later analysis to score TCR-TCR, TCR-HLA and TCR-CMV co-occurrence, with a repertoire-size bias correction applied to the TCR pairs. In a later analysis, false discovery rates were estimated by permuting HLA or CMV assignments 20 times. A later analysis grouped co-occurring TCRs with DBSCAN, adding TCRdist sequence similarity when clustering within HLA-allele-positive subsets. Repertoires with fewer than 30,000 or more than 120,000 public chains, plus five repertoires with anomalous nucleotide sharing, were excluded from co-occurrence clustering. The immuneACCESS repertoire file appears here via TCRdb, limited to in-frame rearrangements. These files lack a portion of the clones; in checked studies, under half of the deficit traces to unresolved V genes, and the cause of the others is not known. The V and J calls and clone size are taken from that table; D and trimming were inferred from the DNA. Counted in this sample were 45,000 to 65,000 clones; around 67% of them appeared once. Roughly a fifth of the sample lies in the top ten.

Broader findings and caveats from the paper: Linkage disequilibrium might explain the correlated functional status among segregating V segments, but an unknown experimental factor could not be excluded. A cluster of highly shared sequence variants was judged likely to represent a technical artifact of the sequencing pipeline. This cohort had only TCR beta chains sequenced, and the lack of alpha or paired-chain data limited which features could be detected. The classifier was reported to diagnose cytomegalovirus status with high specificity and sensitivity in both the original cohort and the validation cohort. A later analysis associated 16,951 TCR beta sequences with specific HLA alleles at a false discovery rate of 0.05. The only immune exposure information available for the cohort was CMV serostatus. A total of around 150 TCR beta chains were listed by the study as associated with cytomegalovirus. Because HLA typing was missing for some donors at each locus, association tests included only the typed subset. In a later analysis, several top co-occurrence clusters were reported to appear linked to parvovirus B19, influenza, CMV and Epstein-Barr virus. A few of the identified cytomegalovirus-associated TCR beta chains were confirmed in vitro to be specific for cytomegalovirus antigens. An association between a missense DCLRE1C variant and V-gene and J-gene trimming of TCR beta chains was found in a later genetic analysis and replicated in an independent cohort. Sequencing depth was assumed to be roughly uniform across donors in the presence/absence analyses, though that assumption may not hold. A later analysis found that HLA-associated TCR beta chains were more clonally expanded and had lower generation probabilities than equally common non-associated chains. It was suggested by the authors that the approach could potentially be generalized to other disease states and immunological phenotypes. In an earlier analysis of 587 of the donors, most TCR beta V segments appeared in productive rearrangements about 87% or about 30% of the time, broadly matching IMGT annotations. According to a later genetic analysis, donors in an Asian-associated ancestry cluster had fewer N-insertions in productive TCRs than the approximately 630-donor mean. A further reported finding was that TCR beta sequences accurately predicted the HLA-A and HLA-B alleles for most subjects in the first cohort. Most TCR sequences were observed very rarely across donors, whereas some public TCRs were present in many individuals. A later analysis found that most CMV-associated TCR beta chains appeared HLA-restricted, with HLA associations seemingly driven largely by CMV exposure. Some IMGT-functional V segments, including TRBV6-2 and TRBV6-3, could not be distinguished by the 87-base-pair reads and were therefore excluded. The earlier analysis of 587 of the donors excluded 15 to 20 rarely observed V segments, including chromosome 9 orphons, because counts were too low. When HLA alleles, especially DR and DQ, strongly co-occurred, attributing TCR associations to individual alleles was difficult. In a later analysis, the rate of TCR association differed among HLA loci, with DRB1 alleles having the most associated TCRs and HLA-C alleles having the fewest.

Sequenced: PBMCs. The source of this sequence is a woman in her fifties or sixties in good health and CMV-seropositive. The sequence links TRBV25-1 to TRBJ2-2; TRBD2 agrees with 8 junctional bases. The nucleotide sequence reads TGTGCCAGCCGTGCGGGAGGACAGAACACCGGGGAGCTGTTTTTT. This is translated as CASRAGGQNTGELFF. The reference TRBV25-1 and TRBJ2-2 proteins fill in what lies around the CDR3, so the full variable domain reads EADIYQTPRYLVIGTGKKITLECSQTMGHDKMYWYQQDPGMELHLIHYSYGVNSTEKGDLSSESTVSRIRTEHFPLTLESARPSHTSQYLCASRAGGQNTGELFFGEGSRLTVL.